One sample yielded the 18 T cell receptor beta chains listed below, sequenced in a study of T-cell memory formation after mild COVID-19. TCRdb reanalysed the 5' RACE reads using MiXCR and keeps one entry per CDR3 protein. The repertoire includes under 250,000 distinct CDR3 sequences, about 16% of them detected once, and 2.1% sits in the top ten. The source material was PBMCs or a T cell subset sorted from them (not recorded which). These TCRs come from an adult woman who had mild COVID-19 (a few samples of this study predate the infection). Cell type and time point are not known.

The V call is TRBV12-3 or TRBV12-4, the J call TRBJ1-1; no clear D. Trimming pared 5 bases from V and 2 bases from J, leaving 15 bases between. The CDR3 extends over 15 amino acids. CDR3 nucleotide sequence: TGTGCCAGCAGTGTTGACGCTACAGCCAACACTGAAGCTTTCTTT. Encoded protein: CASSVDATANTEAFF.

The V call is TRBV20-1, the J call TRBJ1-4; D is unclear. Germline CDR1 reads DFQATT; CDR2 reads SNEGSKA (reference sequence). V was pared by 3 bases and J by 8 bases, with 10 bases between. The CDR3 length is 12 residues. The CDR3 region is CSASGSSEKLFF. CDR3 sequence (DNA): TGCAGTGCTAGTGGTAGTAGCGAAAAACTGTTTTTT.

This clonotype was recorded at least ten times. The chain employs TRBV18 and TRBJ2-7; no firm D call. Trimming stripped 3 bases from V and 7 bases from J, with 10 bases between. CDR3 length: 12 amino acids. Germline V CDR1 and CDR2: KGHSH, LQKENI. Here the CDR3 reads CASSPSTREQYF. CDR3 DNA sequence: TGTGCCAGCTCACCCTCGACCCGGGAGCAGTACTTC.

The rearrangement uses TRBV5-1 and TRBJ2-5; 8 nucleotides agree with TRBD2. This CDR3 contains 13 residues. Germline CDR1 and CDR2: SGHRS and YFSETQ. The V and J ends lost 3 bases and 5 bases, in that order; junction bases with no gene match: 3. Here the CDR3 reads CASSWTSRETQYF. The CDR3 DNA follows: TGCGCCAGCAGCTGGACTAGCCGGGAGACCCAGTACTTC.

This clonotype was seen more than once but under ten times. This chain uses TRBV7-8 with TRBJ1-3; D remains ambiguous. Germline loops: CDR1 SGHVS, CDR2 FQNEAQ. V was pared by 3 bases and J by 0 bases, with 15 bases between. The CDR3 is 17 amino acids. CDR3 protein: CASSFRRADRSGNTIYF. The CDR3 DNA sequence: TGTGCCAGCAGCTTTAGAAGGGCAGATCGCTCTGGAAACACCATATATTTT.

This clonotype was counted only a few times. The CDR3 sequence: CSATRQGASDEQYF. The CDR3 bases are TGCAGCGCAACCCGACAGGGGGCGTCCGACGAGCAGTACTTC. V usage is TRBV29-1 and J usage is TRBJ2-7; 10 bases line up with TRBD1. The J segment lost 5 bases and the V segment lost 7 bases, leaving 11 bases of the junction unmatched. The germline gives CDR1 SQVTM, CDR2 ANQGSEA. The CDR3 loop spans 14 amino acids.

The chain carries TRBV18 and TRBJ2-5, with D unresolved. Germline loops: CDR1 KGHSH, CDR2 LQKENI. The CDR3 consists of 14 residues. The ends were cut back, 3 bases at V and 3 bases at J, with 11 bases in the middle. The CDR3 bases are TGTGCCAGCTCACCCTATCAAGGGAAAGAGACCCAGTACTTC. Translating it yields CASSPYQGKETQYF.

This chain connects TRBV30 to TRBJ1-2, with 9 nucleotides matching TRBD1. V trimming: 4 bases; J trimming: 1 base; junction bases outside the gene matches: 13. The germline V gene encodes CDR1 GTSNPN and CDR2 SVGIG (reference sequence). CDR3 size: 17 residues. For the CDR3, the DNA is TGTGCCTGGACCCACGGGACAGGGTGGGCCCTTAACTATGGCTACACCTTC. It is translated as CAWTHGTGWALNYGYTF.

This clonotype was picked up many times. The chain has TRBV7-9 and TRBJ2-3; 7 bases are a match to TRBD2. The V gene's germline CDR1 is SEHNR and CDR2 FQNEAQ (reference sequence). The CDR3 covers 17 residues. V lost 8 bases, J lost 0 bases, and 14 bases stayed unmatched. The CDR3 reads CASEASGSLRSTDTQYF. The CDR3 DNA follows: TGTGCCAGCGAGGCTAGCGGCAGCCTCCGGAGCACAGATACGCAGTATTTT.

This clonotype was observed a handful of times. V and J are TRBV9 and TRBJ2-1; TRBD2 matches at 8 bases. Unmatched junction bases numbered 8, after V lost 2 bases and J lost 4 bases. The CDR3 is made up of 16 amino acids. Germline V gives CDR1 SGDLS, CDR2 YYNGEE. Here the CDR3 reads CASSVTAGAPYNEQFF. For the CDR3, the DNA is TGTGCCAGCAGCGTTACAGCGGGGGCCCCATACAATGAGCAGTTCTTC.

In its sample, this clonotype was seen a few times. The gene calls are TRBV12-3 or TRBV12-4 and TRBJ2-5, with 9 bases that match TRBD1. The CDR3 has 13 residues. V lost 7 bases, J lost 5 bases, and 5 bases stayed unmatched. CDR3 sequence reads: CASTRQGGETQYF. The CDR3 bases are TGTGCCAGCACCCGACAGGGGGGGGAGACCCAGTACTTC.

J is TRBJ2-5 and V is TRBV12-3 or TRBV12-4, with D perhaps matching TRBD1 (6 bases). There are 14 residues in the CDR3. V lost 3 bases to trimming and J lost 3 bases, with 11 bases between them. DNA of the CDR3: TGTGCCAGCAGTTTTCGAGGGGGTAAAGAGACCCAGTACTTC. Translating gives CASSFRGGKETQYF.

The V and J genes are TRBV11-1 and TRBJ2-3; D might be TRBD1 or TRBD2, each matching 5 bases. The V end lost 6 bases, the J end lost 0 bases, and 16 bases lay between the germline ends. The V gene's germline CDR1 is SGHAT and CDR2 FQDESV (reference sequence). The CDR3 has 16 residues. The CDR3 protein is CASRPMGERSTDTQYF. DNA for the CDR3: TGTGCCAGCAGGCCAATGGGGGAACGAAGCACAGATACGCAGTATTTT.

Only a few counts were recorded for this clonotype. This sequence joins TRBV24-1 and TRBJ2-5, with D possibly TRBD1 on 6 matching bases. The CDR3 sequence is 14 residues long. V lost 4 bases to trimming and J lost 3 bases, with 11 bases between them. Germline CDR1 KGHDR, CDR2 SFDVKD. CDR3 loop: CATSEQGRKETQYF. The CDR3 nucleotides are TGTGCCACCAGTGAACAGGGTCGGAAAGAGACCCAGTACTTC.

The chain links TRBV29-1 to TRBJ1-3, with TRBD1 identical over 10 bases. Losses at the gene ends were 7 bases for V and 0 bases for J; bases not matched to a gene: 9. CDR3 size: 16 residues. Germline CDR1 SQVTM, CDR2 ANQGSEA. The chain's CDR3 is CSAGTGVVGSGNTIYF. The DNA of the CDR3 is TGCAGCGCCGGGACAGGGGTGGTGGGCTCTGGAAACACCATATATTTT.

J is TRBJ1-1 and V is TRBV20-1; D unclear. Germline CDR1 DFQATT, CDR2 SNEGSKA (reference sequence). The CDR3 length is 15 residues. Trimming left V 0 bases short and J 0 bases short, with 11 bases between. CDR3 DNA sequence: TGCAGTGCTAGAGACGGATCGGACTTGAACACTGAAGCTTTCTTT. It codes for CSARDGSDLNTEAFF.

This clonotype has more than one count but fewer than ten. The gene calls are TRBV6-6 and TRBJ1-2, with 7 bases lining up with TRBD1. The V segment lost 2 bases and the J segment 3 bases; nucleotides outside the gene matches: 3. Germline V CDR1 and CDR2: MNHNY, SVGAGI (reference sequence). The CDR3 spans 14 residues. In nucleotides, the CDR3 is TGTGCCAGCAGTTACCCCGGGACAGACTATGGCTACACCTTC. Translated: CASSYPGTDYGYTF.

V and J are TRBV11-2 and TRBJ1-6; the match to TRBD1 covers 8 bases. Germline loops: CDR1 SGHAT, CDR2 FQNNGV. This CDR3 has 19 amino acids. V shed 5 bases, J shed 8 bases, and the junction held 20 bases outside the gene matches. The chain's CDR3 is CASSRLQGGNAPHYSPLHF. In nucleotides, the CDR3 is TGTGCCAGCAGCAGATTACAGGGGGGCAACGCCCCACACTATTCACCCCTCCACTTT.